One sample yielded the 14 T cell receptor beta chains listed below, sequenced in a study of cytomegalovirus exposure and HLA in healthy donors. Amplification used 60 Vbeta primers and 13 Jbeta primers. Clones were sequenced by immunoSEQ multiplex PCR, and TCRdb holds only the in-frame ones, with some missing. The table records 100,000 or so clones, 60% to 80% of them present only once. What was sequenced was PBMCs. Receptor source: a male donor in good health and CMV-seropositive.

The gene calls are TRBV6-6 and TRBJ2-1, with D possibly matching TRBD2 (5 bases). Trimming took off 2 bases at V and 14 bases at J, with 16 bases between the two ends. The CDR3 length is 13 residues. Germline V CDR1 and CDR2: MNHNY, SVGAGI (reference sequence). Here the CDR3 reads CASSYTAARSEFF. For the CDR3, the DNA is TGTGCCAGCAGTTACACAGCGGCCCGGTCCGAGTTCTTC.

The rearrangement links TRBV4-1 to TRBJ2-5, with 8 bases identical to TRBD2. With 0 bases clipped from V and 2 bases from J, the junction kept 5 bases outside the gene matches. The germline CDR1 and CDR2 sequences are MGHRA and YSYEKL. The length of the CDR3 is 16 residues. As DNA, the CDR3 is TGCGCCAGCAGCCAAGACTTCGGGGGGGGGCAAGAGACCCAGTACTTC. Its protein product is CASSQDFGGGQETQYF.

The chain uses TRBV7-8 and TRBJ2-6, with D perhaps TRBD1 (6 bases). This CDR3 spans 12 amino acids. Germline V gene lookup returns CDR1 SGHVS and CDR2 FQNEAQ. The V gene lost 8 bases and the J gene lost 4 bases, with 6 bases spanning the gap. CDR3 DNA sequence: TGTGCCAGCCAGGGGGGGGCCAACGTCCTGACTTTC. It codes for CASQGGANVLTF. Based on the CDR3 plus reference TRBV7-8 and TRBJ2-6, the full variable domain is GAGVSQSPRYKVAKRGQDVALRCDPISGHVSLFWYQQALGQGPEFLTYFQNEAQLDKSGLPSDRFFAERPEGSVSTLKIQRTQQEDSAVYLCASQGGANVLTFGAGSRLTVL.

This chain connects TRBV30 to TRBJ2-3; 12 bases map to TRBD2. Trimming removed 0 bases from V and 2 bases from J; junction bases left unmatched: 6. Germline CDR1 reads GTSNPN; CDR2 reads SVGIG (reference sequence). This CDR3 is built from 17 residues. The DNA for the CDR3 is TGTGCCTGGAGTGTAAGACTAGCGGGAGCTTACACAGATACGCAGTATTTT. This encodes CAWSVRLAGAYTDTQYF.

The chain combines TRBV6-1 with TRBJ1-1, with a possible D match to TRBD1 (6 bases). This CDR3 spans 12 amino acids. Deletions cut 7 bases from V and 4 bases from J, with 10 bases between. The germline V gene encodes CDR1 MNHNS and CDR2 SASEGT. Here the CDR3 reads CASTYRVTEAFF. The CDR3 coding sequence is TGTGCCAGCACCTACAGGGTCACTGAAGCTTTCTTT.

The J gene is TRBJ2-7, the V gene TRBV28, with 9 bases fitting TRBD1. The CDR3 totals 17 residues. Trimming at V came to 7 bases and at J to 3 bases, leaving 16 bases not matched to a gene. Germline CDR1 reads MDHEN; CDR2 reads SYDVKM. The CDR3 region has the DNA TGTGCCAGCATCGGGACAGGGCTGGACGGCCAGCACTACGAGCAGTACTTC. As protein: CASIGTGLDGQHYEQYF.

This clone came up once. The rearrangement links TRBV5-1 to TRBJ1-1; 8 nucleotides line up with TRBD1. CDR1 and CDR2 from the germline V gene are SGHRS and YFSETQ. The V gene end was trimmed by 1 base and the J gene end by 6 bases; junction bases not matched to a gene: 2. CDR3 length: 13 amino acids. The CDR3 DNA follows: TGCGCCAGCAGCTTGCTACAGGGGGCTGAAGCTTTCTTT. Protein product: CASSLLQGAEAFF.

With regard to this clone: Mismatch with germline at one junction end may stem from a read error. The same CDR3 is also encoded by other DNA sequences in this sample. The CDR3 region is CASSEVETSEQYF. In nucleotides, the CDR3 is TGTGCCAGCAGCGAAGTGGAGACTTCCGAGCAGTACTTT. The chain has TRBV9 and TRBJ2-7; D is undetermined. Looked up from germline, CDR1 is SGDLS and CDR2 is YYNGEE. The CDR3 sequence is 13 residues long.

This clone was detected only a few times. CDR3 coding DNA: TGTGCCATCAGCGTTCGTAGCGGGTACAATGAGCAGTTCTTC. Its translation: CAISVRSGYNEQFF. The chain is built from TRBV10-3 and TRBJ2-1; 7 nucleotides line up with TRBD2. CDR3 length equals 14 residues. The V gene end was trimmed by 6 bases and the J gene end by 4 bases; junction bases not matched to a gene: 6. Germline loops: CDR1 ENHRY, CDR2 SYGVKD.

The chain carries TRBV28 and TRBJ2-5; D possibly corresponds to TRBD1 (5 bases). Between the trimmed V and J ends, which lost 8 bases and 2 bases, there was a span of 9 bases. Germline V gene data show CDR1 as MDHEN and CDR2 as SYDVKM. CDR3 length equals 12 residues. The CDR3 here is CASWGRQETQYF. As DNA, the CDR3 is TGTGCCAGCTGGGGCAGGCAAGAGACCCAGTACTTC.

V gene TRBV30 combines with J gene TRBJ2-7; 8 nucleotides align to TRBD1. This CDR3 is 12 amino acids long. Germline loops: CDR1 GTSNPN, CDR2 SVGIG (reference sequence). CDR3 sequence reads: CAYGGTGIFRYF. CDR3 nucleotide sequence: TGTGCTTACGGCGGGACAGGTATCTTTCGGTACTTC.

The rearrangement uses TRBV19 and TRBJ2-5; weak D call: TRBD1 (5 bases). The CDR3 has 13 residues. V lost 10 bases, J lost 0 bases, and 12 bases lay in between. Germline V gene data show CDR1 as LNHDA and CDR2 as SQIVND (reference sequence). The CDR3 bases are TGTGCCACGACCCAGGGTTACCAAGAGACCCAGTACTTC. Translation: CATTQGYQETQYF.

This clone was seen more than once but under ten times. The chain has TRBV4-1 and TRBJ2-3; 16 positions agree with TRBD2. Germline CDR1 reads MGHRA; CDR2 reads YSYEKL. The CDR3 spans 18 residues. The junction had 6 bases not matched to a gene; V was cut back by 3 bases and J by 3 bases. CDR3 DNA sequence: TGCGCCAGCAGCCAGGGACTAGCGGGAGGGCCTCGAACAGATACGCAGTATTTT. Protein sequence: CASSQGLAGGPRTDTQYF.

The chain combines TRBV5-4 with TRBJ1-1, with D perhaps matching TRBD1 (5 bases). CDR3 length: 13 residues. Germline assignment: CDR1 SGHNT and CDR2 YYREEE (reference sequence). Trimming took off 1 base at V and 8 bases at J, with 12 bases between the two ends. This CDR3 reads CASSLFQGREAFF. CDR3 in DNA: TGTGCCAGCAGCTTGTTCCAGGGCAGGGAAGCTTTCTTT.